The 6 T cell receptor beta chains below all came from one sample that was sequenced in a study of T-cell memory formation after mild COVID-19. TCRdb called the 5' RACE reads again in MiXCR, with one record for every CDR3 protein. The sample contains a few hundred thousand distinct CDR3 sequences, less than 25% of which appear only once. The sample comprised PBMCs or a T cell subset sorted from them (not recorded which). The receptors were gathered from an adult woman who had mild COVID-19 (a few samples of this study predate the infection). Cell type and time point are not known.

A few counts support this clonotype. The rearrangement links TRBV9 to TRBJ2-3; 8 nucleotides align to TRBD2. Germline CDR1 reads SGDLS; CDR2 reads YYNGEE. After removal of 4 bases from V and 3 bases from J, the junction contained 13 bases not matched to a gene. The CDR3 runs to 17 residues. The CDR3, as DNA: TGTGCCAGCAGCCTAGGAGCTAGCGGGCTGCAGACAGATACGCAGTATTTT. Its protein product is CASSLGASGLQTDTQYF.

The chain uses TRBV7-2 and TRBJ2-3; no clear D. V was trimmed by 1 base and J by 6 bases, leaving 11 bases between them. There are 14 residues in the CDR3. Per germline, CDR1 SGHTA and CDR2 FQGNSA. The CDR3 sequence is CASSLGSPGDTQYF. In DNA form, the CDR3 reads TGTGCCAGCAGCTTAGGGTCGCCGGGCGATACGCAGTATTTT.

This clonotype was seen a few times. The DNA of the CDR3 is TGTGCCAGCAGCTTCGGTACAGGCACCTACGAGCAGTACTTC. It yields the protein CASSFGTGTYEQYF. This chain uses TRBV5-6 with TRBJ2-7, with TRBD1 as a possible D gene (5 bases). The CDR3 covers 14 residues. The germline V and J ends were trimmed by 2 bases and 2 bases, with 11 bases remaining between them. CDR1 SGHDT and CDR2 YYEEEE come from the germline V gene. Variable domain in full (rest from reference TRBV5-6 and TRBJ2-7): DAGVTQSPTHLIKTRGQQVTLRCSPKSGHDTVSWYQQALGQGPQFIFQYYEEEERQRGNFPDRFSGHQFPNYSSELNVNALLLGDSALYLCASSFGTGTYEQYFGPGTRLTVT.

This chain links TRBV27 with TRBJ2-3; no reliable D call. Germline V gene lookup returns CDR1 MNHEY and CDR2 SMNVEV (reference sequence). Trimming shortened V by 5 bases and J by 1 base, and 7 bases separated the two germline ends. The CDR3 totals 13 residues. DNA of the CDR3: TGTGCCAGCAGTGCGTGGGGCACAGATACGCAGTATTTT. It encodes CASSAWGTDTQYF.

The chain joins TRBV20-1 to TRBJ2-7, with TRBD2 matching 10 bases. Germline V gene data show CDR1 as DFQATT and CDR2 as SNEGSKA (reference sequence). The trim removed 0 bases at V and 4 bases at J, leaving 6 bases unmatched. The CDR3 totals 15 residues. The CDR3 DNA reads as TGCAGTGCTAGAGATTCGTCTAGCGGGAGTTACGAGCAGTACTTC. Its translation: CSARDSSSGSYEQYF.

The chain uses TRBV4-1 and TRBJ2-5; D perhaps matches TRBD1 (6 bases). The V end was cut by 5 bases, the J end by 5 bases, with 18 bases between. Germline V gives CDR1 MGHRA, CDR2 YSYEKL. This CDR3 is 15 amino acids long. CDR3 bases: TGCGCCAGCAGCATTGGGGCAGGGGCAGGTGAGACCCAGTACTTC. Translated, it gives CASSIGAGAGETQYF.